The rows below give T cell receptor beta chains drawn from one sample of a study of blood T cell repertoires in COVID-19. Sequencing was performed with immunoSEQ multiplex PCR; in TCRdb, only in-frame clones are kept and a portion is missing. The sample includes under 140,000 clones, more than 75% seen only once; the top ten take approximately 3.4%. What was sequenced was peripheral blood. The receptors come from a woman in her fifties or sixties with acute or convalescent COVID-19. CDR3s include the opening cysteine and the closing phenylalanine or tryptophan. The order of the fields is V gene, J gene, clone size, D gene, CDR3 protein, CDR3 DNA. A D gene is named only where the DNA matches it firmly. Where a row states a size, it is once, few, many or the class of an expanded clone; other rows omit it.

TRBV29-1	TRBJ2-3	NA	TRBD2	CSVDLAGGDADTQYF	TGCAGCGTTGATTTAGCGGGAGGGGATGCAGATACGCAGTATTTT
TRBV19	TRBJ2-7	NA	TRBD1	CASSIDGTGTEQYF	TGTGCCAGTAGTATAGATGGGACAGGGACCGAGCAGTACTTC
TRBV29-1	TRBJ2-3	NA	TRBD2	CSVVFAASGSVDTQYF	TGCAGCGTTGTTTTTGCGGCTAGCGGGAGTGTGGATACGCAGTATTTT
TRBV28	TRBJ2-2	NA	NA	CASGLSNTGELFF	TGTGCCAGCGGACTATCGAACACCGGGGAGCTGTTTTTT
TRBV12-5	TRBJ2-7	once	NA	CASNHGDSSYEQYF	TGTGCCTCGAATCACGGGGACTCCTCCTACGAGCAGTACTTC
TRBV18	TRBJ2-7	NA	NA	CASSSQGEEQYF	TGTGCCAGCTCATCCCAGGGTGAGGAGCAGTACTTC
TRBV5-1	TRBJ2-1	once	TRBD2	CASSLGPAGEREQFF	TGCGCCAGCAGCTTGGGTCCAGCGGGAGAGAGGGAGCAGTTCTTC
TRBV5-1	TRBJ2-1	few	TRBD2	CASSLPLAGGMSSYNEQFF	TGCGCCAGCAGCTTGCCACTAGCGGGAGGGATGAGCTCCTACAATGAGCAGTTCTTC
TRBV23-1	TRBJ1-4	NA	NA	CASSQREAGHATNEKLFF	TGCGCCAGCAGTCAACGAGAAGCAGGGCACGCAACTAATGAAAAACTGTTTTTT
TRBV6-4	TRBJ2-3	NA	TRBD2	CASSEGLAGDGGTDTQYF	TGTGCCAGCAGTGAAGGACTAGCGGGAGACGGTGGCACAGATACGCAGTATTTT
TRBV7-7	TRBJ2-5	NA	TRBD2	CASSLALAGGEETQYF	TGTGCCAGCAGCTTAGCGTTAGCGGGAGGTGAGGAGACCCAGTACTTC
TRBV28	TRBJ1-4	NA	TRBD1	CASSLGTGAEKLFF	TGTGCCAGCAGTTTAGGGACAGGGGCTGAAAAACTGTTTTTT
TRBV28	TRBJ2-2	NA	NA	CASSLGGTAMNTGELFF	TGTGCCAGCAGTTTAGGGGGGACGGCTATGAACACCGGGGAGCTGTTTTTT
TRBV27	TRBJ2-1	NA	TRBD2	CASSIRTSGYNEQFF	TGTGCCAGCAGCATACGTACTAGCGGTTACAATGAGCAGTTCTTC
TRBV3-1/TRBV3-2	TRBJ1-1	NA	NA	CASSVAGWTEAFF	TGTGCCAGCAGCGTGGCAGGGTGGACTGAAGCTTTCTTT
TRBV21-1	TRBJ2-4	NA	NA	CASDGGTCPDIQYF	TGTGCCTCCGATGGGGGGACTTGCCCAGACATTCAGTACTTC
TRBV6-5	TRBJ1-5	once	TRBD1	CAGSTGSNQPQHF	TGTGCCGGGTCGACAGGGAGCAATCAGCCCCAGCATTTT
TRBV18	TRBJ1-5	NA	TRBD1	CASRQGAGQPQHF	TGTGCCAGCCGACAGGGGGCAGGACAGCCCCAGCATTTT
TRBV2	TRBJ2-7	NA	NA	CASSGQGGGSEQYF	TGTGCCAGCAGTGGCCAGGGAGGGGGGAGCGAGCAGTACTTC
TRBV7-2	TRBJ2-3	NA	NA	CASSLGLPDTQYF	TGTGCCAGCAGCTTAGGGCTGCCAGATACGCAGTATTTT
TRBV7-2	TRBJ2-5	NA	TRBD2	CASSSSGAETQYF	TGTGCCAGCAGCTCCAGCGGGGCAGAGACCCAGTACTTC
TRBV19	TRBJ2-7	NA	NA	CASSRTSHYEQYF	TGTGCCAGTAGTCGGACATCCCACTACGAGCAGTACTTC
TRBV27	TRBJ2-7	NA	NA	CASTHGSGEQYF	TGTGCCAGCACCCACGGGAGCGGGGAGCAGTACTTC
TRBV29-1	TRBJ2-2	NA	TRBD1	CSVARGTNTGELFF	TGCAGCGTCGCCAGGGGGACGAACACCGGGGAGCTGTTTTTT
TRBV7-2	TRBJ2-5	NA	NA	CASSLVRSRQETQYF	TGTGCCAGCAGCTTAGTACGGTCCAGGCAAGAGACCCAGTACTTC
TRBV18	TRBJ1-6	NA	NA	CASSPVGARRNSPLHF	TGTGCCAGCTCACCAGTGGGGGCCAGGAGGAATTCACCCCTCCACTTT
TRBV6-5	TRBJ1-4	once	NA	CASSLRGTANEKLFF	TGTGCCAGCAGCCTAAGAGGCACTGCTAATGAAAAACTGTTTTTT